The clone carrying this T cell receptor (delta chain) turned up a few times. TCRdb re-called the RT-PCR reads with CATT. The sample contains 6,500 to 8,000 delta-chain clones, 20% to 30% of which appear only once. This CDR3 is built from 16 residues. V shed 5 bases and J shed 4 bases, with 22 bases lying between them. Per germline, CDR1 GEAIGNYY and CDR2 EKD. The source of the sample is a study of gamma-delta T cells after stem cell transplantation. The source of this sequence is a human donor. It is not recorded whose cells these are; they may come from a transplant donor. The sample taken for sequencing was gamma-delta T cells. The chain uses TRDV2 and TRDJ1; tentatively, D is TRDD3 (5 bases). Written as DNA, the CDR3 is TGTGCCTGTGTGGGGCTGCGTAACCGGGGGTTCGATAAACTCATCTTT. Protein product: CACVGLRNRGFDKLIF.